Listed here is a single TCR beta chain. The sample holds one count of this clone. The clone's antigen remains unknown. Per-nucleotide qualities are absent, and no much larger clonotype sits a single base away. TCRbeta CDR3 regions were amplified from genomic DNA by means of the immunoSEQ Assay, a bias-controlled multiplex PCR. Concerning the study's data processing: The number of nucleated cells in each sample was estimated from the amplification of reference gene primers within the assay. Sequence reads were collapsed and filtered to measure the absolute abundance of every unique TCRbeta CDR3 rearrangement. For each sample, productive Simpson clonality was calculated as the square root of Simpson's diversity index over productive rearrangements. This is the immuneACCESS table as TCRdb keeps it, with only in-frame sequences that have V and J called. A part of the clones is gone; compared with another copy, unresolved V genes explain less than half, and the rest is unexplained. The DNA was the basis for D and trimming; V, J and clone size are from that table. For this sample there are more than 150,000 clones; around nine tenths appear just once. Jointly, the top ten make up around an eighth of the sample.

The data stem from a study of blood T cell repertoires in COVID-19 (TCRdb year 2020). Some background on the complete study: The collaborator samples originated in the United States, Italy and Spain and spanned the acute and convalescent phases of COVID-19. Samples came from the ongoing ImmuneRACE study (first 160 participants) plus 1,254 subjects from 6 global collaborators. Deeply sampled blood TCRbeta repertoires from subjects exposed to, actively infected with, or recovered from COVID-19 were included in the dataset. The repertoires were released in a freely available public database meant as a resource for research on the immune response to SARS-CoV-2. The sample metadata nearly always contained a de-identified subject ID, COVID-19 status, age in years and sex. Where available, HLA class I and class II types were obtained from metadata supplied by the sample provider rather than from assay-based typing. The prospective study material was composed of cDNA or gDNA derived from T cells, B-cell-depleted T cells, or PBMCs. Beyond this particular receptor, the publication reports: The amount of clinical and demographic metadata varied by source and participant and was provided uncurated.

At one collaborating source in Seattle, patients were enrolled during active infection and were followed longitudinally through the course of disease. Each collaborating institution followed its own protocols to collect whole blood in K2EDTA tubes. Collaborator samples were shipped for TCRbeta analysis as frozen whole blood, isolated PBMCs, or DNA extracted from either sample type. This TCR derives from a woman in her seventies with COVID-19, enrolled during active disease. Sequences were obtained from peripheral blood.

This receptor has the CDR3 CASSNRQGANTGELFF. The DNA sequence reads TGTGCCAGCTCTAATCGACAGGGGGCGAACACCGGGGAGCTGTTTTTT. This chain joins TRBV11-3 to TRBJ2-2, with TRBD1 matching 9 junction bases. V is pruned by 8 bases and J by 0 bases, leaving 7 bases of the junction without a gene match. The CDR3, from cysteine to phenylalanine, totals 16 residues. Only the CDR3 region is kept as DNA, spanning 48 bases read in frame from base 1. The germline V gene encodes CDR1 SGHNT and CDR2 YENEEA.